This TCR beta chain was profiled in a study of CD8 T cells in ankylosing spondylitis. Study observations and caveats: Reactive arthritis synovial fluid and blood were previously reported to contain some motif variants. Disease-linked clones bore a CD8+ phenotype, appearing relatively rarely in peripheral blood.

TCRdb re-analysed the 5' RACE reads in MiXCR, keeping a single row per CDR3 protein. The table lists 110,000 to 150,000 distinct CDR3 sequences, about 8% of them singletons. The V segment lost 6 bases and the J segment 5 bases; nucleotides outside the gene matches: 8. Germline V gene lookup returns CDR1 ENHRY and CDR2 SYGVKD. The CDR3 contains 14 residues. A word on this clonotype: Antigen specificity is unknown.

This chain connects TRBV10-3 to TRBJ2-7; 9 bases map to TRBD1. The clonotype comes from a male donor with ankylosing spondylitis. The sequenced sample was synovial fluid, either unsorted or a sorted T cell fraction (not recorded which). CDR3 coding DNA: TGTGCCATCAGGGAACAGGGGGCGTACCACGAGCAGTACTTC. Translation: CAIREQGAYHEQYF.